The present entry profiles one TCR beta chain with its context. As yet, its antigen is unknown. TCRdb's copy holds only in-frame clones and misses some; the assay was immunoSEQ multiplex PCR. The data contain tens of thousands of clones, approximately 73% of them singletons. Expansion with viral peptide pools was applied to antigen-specific CD4+ T cells by the ViraFEST assay prior to sequencing. At the end of approximately 10 days of culture, CD4+ T cells were isolated. Participants completed two doses of the BNT162b2 or mRNA-1273 vaccine. Germline V gene data show CDR1 as LGHNT and CDR2 as FRNRAP. The V and J ends lost 3 bases and 2 bases respectively, with 6 bases between them. This CDR3 region has 13 residues. This specimen comes from a study of vaccination effects on CD4 cells after COVID-19.

The receptor was isolated from a human donor who received a COVID-19 vaccine. The starting material was CD4+ T cells from PBMCs cultured with HCoV-229E spike peptides, obtained after COVID-19 vaccination. The chain combines TRBV12-5 with TRBJ2-3, with D unresolved. The CDR3 coding sequence is TGTGCTAGTGGTTTAGGTCTCACAGATACGCAGTATTTT. This sequence encodes CASGLGLTDTQYF.